This T cell receptor (beta chain) was documented in a study of cytomegalovirus exposure and HLA in healthy donors. In regard to this clone: Its antigen is as yet unknown.

Study-wide results and caveats: Fewer N-insertions (relative to the roughly 720-donor mean) were reportedly seen in an Asian-associated ancestry cluster in a later analysis. Reportedly, cytomegalovirus status was diagnosed with high sensitivity and specificity.

Primers: 60 Vbeta forward and 13 Jbeta reverse. TCRdb's copy holds only in-frame clones and misses some; the assay was immunoSEQ multiplex PCR. The sample has more than 50,000 clones; about 76% are singletons. V lost 0 bases and J 1 base, leaving 5 bases between the germline ends. The CDR3 length is 14 residues. Germline V gene lookup returns CDR1 SGHRS and CDR2 YFSETQ. This chain links TRBV5-1 with TRBJ2-1; possible D gene TRBD1, 5 bases. The receptor comes from a female donor in good health and CMV-seronegative. Sequencing input: PBMCs. For the CDR3, the DNA is TGCGCCAGCAGCTTGGGACAGTCCTACAATGAGCAGTTCTTC. It translates to CASSLGQSYNEQFF.